What follows are 8 T cell receptor beta chains derived from one specimen sequenced in a study of blood T cell repertoires in COVID-19. Method: immunoSEQ multiplex PCR; TCRdb's copy keeps in-frame clones and lacks some. The repertoire consists of 88,000 or so clones, with roughly three quarters occurring once and the leading ten covering approximately 24%. The sequencing input was peripheral blood. Receptor source: a human donor in a cohort sampled during active COVID-19.

This chain uses TRBV19 with TRBJ2-7, with a tentative D call TRBD2 (6 bases). The germline gives CDR1 LNHDA, CDR2 SQIVND (reference sequence). This CDR3 has 16 amino acids. The ends were cut back, 4 bases at V and 3 bases at J, with 19 bases in the middle. CDR3 protein: CASSSSAMEGFYEQYF. The CDR3 nucleotides are TGTGCCAGTAGTAGTAGTGCGATGGAGGGGTTCTACGAGCAGTACTTC.

The table lists this clone with many counts. The chain recombines TRBV3-1 (or the pseudogene TRBV3-2) with TRBJ1-5, with a weak D call TRBD1 (6 bases). This CDR3 spans 14 amino acids. V was trimmed by 3 bases and J by 3 bases, leaving 9 bases between them. Germline CDR1 reads LGHDT; CDR2 reads YNNKEL (reference sequence). CDR3 sequence reads: CASSQGADNQPQHF. In DNA, the CDR3 is TGTGCCAGCAGCCAGGGGGCCGACAATCAGCCCCAGCATTTT.

This sequence joins TRBV3-1 (or the pseudogene TRBV3-2) and TRBJ2-7, with 10 bases aligning to TRBD2. V trimming: 6 bases; J trimming: 3 bases; junction bases outside the gene matches: 5. Per germline, CDR1 LGHDT and CDR2 YNNKEL (reference sequence). CDR3 length: 14 amino acids. The CDR3 spells CASRPGTSDYEQYF. CDR3 nucleotides: TGTGCCAGCAGGCCCGGGACTAGCGACTACGAGCAGTACTTC.

J is TRBJ2-5 and V is TRBV4-3; tentative D call: TRBD2 (5 bases). Germline-derived CDR1 and CDR2 are LGHNA and YSLEER. V was trimmed by 1 base and J by 7 bases, leaving 13 bases between them. The CDR3 contains 14 residues. CDR3 in amino acids: CASSQGAAAGTQYF. For the CDR3, the DNA is TGCGCCAGCAGCCAAGGTGCTGCGGCGGGGACCCAGTACTTC.

There are a few counts of this clone. The chain is built from TRBV20-1 and TRBJ2-3, with 15 positions matching TRBD2. The ends lost 3 bases at V and 5 bases at J; junction bases unmatched: 9. This CDR3 has 17 amino acids. Germline CDR1 and CDR2: DFQATT and SNEGSKA (reference sequence). The CDR3 loop reads CSASSKGTSGRRDTQYF. The CDR3 coding sequence is TGCAGTGCTAGTTCTAAGGGGACTAGCGGGAGGAGAGATACGCAGTATTTT.

J is TRBJ2-7 and V is TRBV10-3; TRBD2 is a possible D gene (8 bases). This CDR3 contains 14 residues. CDR1 and CDR2 (germline): ENHRY, SYGVKD. The V end lost 10 bases, the J end lost 1 base, and 17 bases lay between the germline ends. The CDR3 region is CATGGTVISYEQYF. The DNA for the CDR3 is TGTGCCACGGGGGGGACAGTAATTTCCTACGAGCAGTACTTC.

This rearrangement joins TRBV2 to TRBJ2-2; 10 nucleotides align to TRBD2. CDR1 is SNHLY and CDR2 is FYNNEI in the germline V gene. V lost 8 bases to trimming and J lost 5 bases; unmatched junction nucleotides: 11. The length of the CDR3 is 16 residues. The CDR3 nucleotides are TGTGCCAGCGGTCGCCTAGCGGGAGTAGGTACCGGGGAGCTGTTTTTT. This translates into CASGRLAGVGTGELFF.

The chain carries TRBV11-3 and TRBJ2-7; D might be TRBD2 (5 bases). The ends were cut back, 2 bases at V and 7 bases at J, with 15 bases in the middle. The CDR3 has 14 amino acids. CDR1 and CDR2 (germline): SGHNT, YENEEA. The CDR3: CASSLNRGAGEQYF. CDR3 DNA sequence: TGTGCCAGCAGCTTAAACCGGGGTGCCGGGGAGCAGTACTTC.